Below, one T cell receptor beta chain is given with its context. The antigen remains unidentified. The data were obtained in a study of T cells in Graves' hyperthyroidism and ophthalmopathy. The CDR3 is 14 residues long. The germline gives CDR1 DFQATT, CDR2 SNEGSKA (reference sequence). V was pared by 5 bases and J by 4 bases, with 5 bases of the junction left unmatched. Ophthalmopathy patients had moderate-to-severe active disease, CAS ≥3, NOSPECS ≥4, and disease duration under 3 months. Amplification targeted TCR beta CDR3 regions from RNA transcripts. A set of HTBI primers served as the primers for a first-round RT-PCR of the TCR CDR3. TCRdb ran MiXCR on the multiplex PCR reads and lists one entry per CDR3 protein. The repertoire has approximately 530,000 distinct CDR3 sequences, just under 20% of them found once; the top ten carry 47%. Regarding the study as a whole: By a 13 V-J model, ophthalmopathy was set apart from stable hyperthyroidism. Among clonotypes expanded in thyroid above 0.001, most were also found in blood.

Material: blood. The sequence came from a man aged 40-49 years with Graves' ophthalmopathy. V and J are TRBV20-1 and TRBJ2-5; 12 bases line up with TRBD2. The CDR3 DNA reads TGCAGTGCTTTAAGGACTAGCGGGATAGAGACCCAGTACTTC. Encoded protein: CSALRTSGIETQYF.